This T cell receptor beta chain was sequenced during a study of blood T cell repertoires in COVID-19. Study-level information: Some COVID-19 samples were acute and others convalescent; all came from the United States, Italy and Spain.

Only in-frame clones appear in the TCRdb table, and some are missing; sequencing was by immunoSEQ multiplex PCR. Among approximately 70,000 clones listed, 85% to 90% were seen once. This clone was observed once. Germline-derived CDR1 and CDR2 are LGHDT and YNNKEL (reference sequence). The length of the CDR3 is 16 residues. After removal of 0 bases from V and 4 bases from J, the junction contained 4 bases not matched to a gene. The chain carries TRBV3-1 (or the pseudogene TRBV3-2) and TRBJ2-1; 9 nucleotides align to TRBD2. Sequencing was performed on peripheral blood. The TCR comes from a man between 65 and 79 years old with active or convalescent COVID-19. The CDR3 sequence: CASSQEELAGYNEQFF. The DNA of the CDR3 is TGTGCCAGCAGCCAAGAAGAACTAGCGGGTTACAATGAGCAGTTCTTC.